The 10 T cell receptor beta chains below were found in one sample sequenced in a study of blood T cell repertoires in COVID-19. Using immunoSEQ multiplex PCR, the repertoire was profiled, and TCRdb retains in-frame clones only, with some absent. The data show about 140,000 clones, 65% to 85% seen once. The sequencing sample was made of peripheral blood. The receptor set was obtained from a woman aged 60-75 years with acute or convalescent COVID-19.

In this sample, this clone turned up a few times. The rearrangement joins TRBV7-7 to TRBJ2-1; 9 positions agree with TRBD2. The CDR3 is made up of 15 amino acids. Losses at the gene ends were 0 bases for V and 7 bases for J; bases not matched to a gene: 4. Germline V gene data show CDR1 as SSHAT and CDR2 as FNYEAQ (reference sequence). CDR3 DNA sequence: TGTGCCAGCAGCTTAGCTAGCGGGAGTCTTAATGAGCAGTTCTTC. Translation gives CASSLASGSLNEQFF.

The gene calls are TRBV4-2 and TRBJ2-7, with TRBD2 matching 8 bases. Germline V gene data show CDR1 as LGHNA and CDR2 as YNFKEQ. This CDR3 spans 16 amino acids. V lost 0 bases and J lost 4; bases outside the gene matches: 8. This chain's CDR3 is CASSQDGTSMSYEQYF. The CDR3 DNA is TGTGCCAGCAGCCAAGACGGGACTAGTATGTCGTACGAGCAGTACTTC.

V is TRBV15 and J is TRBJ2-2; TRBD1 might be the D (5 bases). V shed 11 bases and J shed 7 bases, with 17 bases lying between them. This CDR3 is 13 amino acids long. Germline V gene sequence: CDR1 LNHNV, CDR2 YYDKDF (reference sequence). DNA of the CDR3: TGTGCCTCTAAACCCCAGGGTGGCGGGGAGCTGTTTTTT. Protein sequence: CASKPQGGGELFF.

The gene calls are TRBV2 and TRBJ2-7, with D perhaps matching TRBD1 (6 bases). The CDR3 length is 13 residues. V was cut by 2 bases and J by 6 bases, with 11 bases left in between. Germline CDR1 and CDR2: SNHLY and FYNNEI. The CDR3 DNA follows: TGTGCCAGCAGTGAATCTGGGGGCGGCGAGCAGTACTTC. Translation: CASSESGGGEQYF.

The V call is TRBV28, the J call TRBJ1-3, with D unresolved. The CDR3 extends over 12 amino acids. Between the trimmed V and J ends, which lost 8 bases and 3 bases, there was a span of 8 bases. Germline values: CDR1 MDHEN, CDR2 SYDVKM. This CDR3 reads CASFGFGNTIYF. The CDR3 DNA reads TGTGCCAGCTTCGGTTTTGGAAACACCATATATTTT. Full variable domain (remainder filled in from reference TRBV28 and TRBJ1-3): DVKVTQSSRYLVKRTGEKVFLECVQDMDHENMFWYRQDPGLGLRLIYFSYDVKMKEKGDIPEGYSVSREKKERFSLILESASTNQTSMYLCASFGFGNTIYFGEGSWLTVV.

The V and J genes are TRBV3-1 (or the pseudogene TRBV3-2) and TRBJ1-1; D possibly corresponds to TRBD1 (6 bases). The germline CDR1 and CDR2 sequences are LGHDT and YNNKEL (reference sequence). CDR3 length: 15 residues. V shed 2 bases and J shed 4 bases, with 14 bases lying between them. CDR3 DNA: TGTGCCAGCAGCCAACTTAACAGGGTCCGCACTGAAGCTTTCTTT. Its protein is CASSQLNRVRTEAFF.

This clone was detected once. This chain's CDR3 is CASCLRQGHNQETQYF. CDR3 nucleotides: TGCGCCAGCTGCCTCCGACAGGGACATAACCAAGAGACCCAGTACTTC. The chain uses TRBV5-1 and TRBJ2-5, with TRBD1 matching over 7 bases. Trimming at V came to 7 bases and at J to 0 bases, leaving 12 bases not matched to a gene. This CDR3 region has 16 residues. Germline loops: CDR1 SGHRS, CDR2 YFSETQ.

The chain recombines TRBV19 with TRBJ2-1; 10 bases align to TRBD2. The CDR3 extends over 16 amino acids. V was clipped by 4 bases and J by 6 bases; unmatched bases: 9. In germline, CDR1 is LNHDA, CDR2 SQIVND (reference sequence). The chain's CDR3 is CASSKVAGGSVNEQFF. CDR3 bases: TGTGCCAGTAGTAAAGTAGCGGGAGGTAGCGTCAATGAGCAGTTCTTC.

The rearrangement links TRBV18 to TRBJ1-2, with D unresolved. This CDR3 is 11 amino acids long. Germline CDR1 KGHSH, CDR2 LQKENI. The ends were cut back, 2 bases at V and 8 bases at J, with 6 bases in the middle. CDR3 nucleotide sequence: TGTGCCAGCTCACCAGGAGAAGGCTACACCTTC. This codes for CASSPGEGYTF.

CDR3: CASSLEGTGLAGELFF. The CDR3 nucleotides read TGTGCCAGCAGCTTAGAGGGGACAGGGTTGGCCGGGGAGCTGTTTTTT. This chain connects TRBV11-2 to TRBJ2-2; 9 bases map to TRBD1. The CDR3 contains 16 residues. Germline CDR1 reads SGHAT; CDR2 reads FQNNGV. With V trimmed by 0 bases and J by 6 bases, 5 bases remained unmatched.